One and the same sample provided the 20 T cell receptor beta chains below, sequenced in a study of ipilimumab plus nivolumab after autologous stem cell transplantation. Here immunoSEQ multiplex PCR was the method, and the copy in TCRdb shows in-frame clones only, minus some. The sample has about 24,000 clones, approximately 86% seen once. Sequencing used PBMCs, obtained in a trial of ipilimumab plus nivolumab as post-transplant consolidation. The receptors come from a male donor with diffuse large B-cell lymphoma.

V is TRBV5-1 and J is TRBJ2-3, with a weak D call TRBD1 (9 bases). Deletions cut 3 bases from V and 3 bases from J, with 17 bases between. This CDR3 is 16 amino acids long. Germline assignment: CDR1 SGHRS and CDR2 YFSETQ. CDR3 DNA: TGCGCCAGCAGCTACCGGGGGGGACAGGGTACAGATACGCAGTATTTT. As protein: CASSYRGGQGTDTQYF.

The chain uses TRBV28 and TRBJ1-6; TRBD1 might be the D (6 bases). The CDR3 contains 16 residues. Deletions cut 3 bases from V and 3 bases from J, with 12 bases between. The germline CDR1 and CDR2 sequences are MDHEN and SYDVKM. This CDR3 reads CASSLSGTNYNSPLHF. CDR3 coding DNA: TGTGCCAGCAGTTTGTCCGGGACAAACTATAATTCACCCCTCCACTTT.

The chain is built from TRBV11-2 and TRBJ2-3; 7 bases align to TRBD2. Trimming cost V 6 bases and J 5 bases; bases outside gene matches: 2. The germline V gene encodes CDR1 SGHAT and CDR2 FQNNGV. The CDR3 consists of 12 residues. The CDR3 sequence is CASSWEGDTQYF. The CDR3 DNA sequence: TGTGCCAGCAGTTGGGAGGGAGATACGCAGTATTTT.

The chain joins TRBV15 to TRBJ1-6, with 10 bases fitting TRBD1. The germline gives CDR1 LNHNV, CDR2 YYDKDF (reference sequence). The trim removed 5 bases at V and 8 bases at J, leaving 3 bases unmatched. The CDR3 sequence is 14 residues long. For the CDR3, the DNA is TGTGCCACCAGCGTTGGACAGGGGGATTCACCCCTCCACTTT. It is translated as CATSVGQGDSPLHF.

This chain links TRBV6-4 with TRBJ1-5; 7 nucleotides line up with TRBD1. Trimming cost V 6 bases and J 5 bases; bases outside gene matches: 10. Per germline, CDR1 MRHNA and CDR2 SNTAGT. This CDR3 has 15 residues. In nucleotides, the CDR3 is TGTGCCAGCAGACCTCCAGGGGGAATGGATCAGCCCCAGCATTTT. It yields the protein CASRPPGGMDQPQHF.

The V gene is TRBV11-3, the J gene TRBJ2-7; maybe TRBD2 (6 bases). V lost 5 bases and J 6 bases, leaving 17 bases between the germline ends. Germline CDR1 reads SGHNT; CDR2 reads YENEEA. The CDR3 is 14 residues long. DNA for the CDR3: TGTGCCAGCAGCGTGGGGGGAGCTGGAGGCGAGCAGTACTTC. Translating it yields CASSVGGAGGEQYF.

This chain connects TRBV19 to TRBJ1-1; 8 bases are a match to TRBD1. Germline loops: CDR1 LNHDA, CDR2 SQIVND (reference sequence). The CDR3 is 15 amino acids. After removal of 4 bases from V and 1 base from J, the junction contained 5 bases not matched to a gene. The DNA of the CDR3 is TGTGCCAGTAGTACTTGGACAGGGCGGAACACTGAAGCTTTCTTT. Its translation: CASSTWTGRNTEAFF.

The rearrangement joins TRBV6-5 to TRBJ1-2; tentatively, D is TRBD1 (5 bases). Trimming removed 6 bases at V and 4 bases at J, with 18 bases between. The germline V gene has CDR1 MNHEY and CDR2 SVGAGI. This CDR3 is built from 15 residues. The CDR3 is CASSPTSGDLYGYTF. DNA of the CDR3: TGTGCCAGCAGCCCTACATCGGGGGATCTCTATGGCTACACCTTC.

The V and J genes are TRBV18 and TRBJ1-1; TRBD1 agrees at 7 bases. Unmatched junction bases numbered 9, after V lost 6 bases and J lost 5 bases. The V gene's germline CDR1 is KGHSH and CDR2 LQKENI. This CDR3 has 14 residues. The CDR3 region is CASSLATGQTEAFF. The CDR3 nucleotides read TGTGCCAGCTCCCTAGCGACAGGGCAGACTGAAGCTTTCTTT. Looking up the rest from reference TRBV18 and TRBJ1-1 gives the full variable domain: NAGVMQNPRHLVRRRGQEARLRCSPMKGHSHVYWYRQLPEEGLKFMVYLQKENIIDESGMPKERFSAEFPKEGPSILRIQQVVRGDSAAYFCASSLATGQTEAFFGQGTRLTVV.

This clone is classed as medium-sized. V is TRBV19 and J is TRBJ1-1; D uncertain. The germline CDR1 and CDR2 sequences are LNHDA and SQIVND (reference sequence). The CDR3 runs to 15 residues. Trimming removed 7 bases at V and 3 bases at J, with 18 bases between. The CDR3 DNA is TGTGCCAGTACCCCCCTAAACCTCGGTTACACTGAAGCTTTCTTT. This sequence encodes CASTPLNLGYTEAFF.

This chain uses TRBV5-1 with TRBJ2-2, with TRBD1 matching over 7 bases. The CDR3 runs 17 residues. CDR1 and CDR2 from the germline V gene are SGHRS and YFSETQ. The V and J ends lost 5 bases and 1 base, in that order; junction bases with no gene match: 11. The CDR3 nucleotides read TGCGCCAGCAGTCTGGGGCACCGGGACAGGAACACCGGGGAGCTGTTTTTT. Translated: CASSLGHRDRNTGELFF.

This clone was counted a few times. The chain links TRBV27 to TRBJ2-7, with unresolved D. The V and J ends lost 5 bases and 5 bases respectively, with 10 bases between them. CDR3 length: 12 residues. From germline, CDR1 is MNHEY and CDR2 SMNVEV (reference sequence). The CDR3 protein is CASSVIGNEQYF. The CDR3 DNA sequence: TGTGCCAGCAGTGTTATCGGCAACGAGCAGTACTTC.

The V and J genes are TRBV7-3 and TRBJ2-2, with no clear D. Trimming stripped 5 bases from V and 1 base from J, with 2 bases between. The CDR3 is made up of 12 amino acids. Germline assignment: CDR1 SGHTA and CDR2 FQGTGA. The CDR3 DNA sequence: TGTGCCAGCAGCCTGAACACCGGGGAGCTGTTTTTT. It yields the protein CASSLNTGELFF.

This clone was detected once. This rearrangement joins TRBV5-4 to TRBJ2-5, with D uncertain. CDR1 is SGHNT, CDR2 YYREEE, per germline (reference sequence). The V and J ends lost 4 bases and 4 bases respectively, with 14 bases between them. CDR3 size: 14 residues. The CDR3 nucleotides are TGTGCCAGCAGCCAAAATCGGCAGAGAGAGACCCAGTACTTC. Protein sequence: CASSQNRQRETQYF.

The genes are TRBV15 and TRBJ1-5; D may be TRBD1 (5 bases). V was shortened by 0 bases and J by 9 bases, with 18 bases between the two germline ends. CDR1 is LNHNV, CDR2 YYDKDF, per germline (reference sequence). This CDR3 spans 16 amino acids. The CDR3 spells CATSRDLGTGSWPQHF. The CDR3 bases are TGTGCCACCAGCAGAGATTTAGGGACGGGATCGTGGCCCCAGCATTTT.

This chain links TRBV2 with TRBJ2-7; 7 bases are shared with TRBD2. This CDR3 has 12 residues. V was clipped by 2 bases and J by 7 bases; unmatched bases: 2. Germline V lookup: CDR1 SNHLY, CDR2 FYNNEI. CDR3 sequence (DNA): TGTGCCAGCAGTGAATTTAGCGGGGAGCAGTACTTC. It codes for CASSEFSGEQYF.

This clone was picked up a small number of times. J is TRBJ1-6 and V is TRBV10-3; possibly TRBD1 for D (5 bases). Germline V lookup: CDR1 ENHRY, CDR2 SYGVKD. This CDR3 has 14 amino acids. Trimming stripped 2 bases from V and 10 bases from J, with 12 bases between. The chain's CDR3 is CAISESGGDSPLHF. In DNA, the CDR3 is TGTGCCATCAGTGAGAGTGGGGGGGACTCACCCCTCCACTTT.

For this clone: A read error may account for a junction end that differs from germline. The CDR3 bases are TGTGCCAGTAGTATAGAGGGGAGAGGGGAGCTGCTTTTT. Encoded protein: CASSIEGRGELLF. V usage is TRBV19 and J usage is TRBJ2-2; TRBD1 or TRBD2 may be the D gene (5 bases each). Germline V gives CDR1 LNHDA, CDR2 SQIVND (reference sequence). The CDR3 is made up of 13 amino acids.

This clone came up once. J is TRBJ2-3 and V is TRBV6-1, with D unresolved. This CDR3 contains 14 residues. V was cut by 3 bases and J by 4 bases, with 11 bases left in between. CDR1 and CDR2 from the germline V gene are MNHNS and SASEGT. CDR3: CASSDSWTADTQYF. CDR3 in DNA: TGTGCCAGCAGTGATTCCTGGACCGCAGATACGCAGTATTTT.

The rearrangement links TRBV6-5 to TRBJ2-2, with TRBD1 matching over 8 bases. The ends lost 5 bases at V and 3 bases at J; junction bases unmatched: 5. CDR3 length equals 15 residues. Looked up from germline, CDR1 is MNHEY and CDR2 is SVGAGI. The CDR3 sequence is CASSRTGWDTGELFF. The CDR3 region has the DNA TGTGCCAGCAGTCGGACAGGGTGGGACACCGGGGAGCTGTTTTTT.